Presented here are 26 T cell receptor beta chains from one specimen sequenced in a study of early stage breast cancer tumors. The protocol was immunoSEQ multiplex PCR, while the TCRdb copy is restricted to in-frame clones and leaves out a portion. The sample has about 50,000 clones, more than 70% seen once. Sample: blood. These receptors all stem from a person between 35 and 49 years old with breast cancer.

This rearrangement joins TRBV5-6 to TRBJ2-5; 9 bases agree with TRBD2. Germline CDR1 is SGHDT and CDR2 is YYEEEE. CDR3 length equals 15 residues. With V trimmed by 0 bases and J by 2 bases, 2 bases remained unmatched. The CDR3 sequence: CASSLGLAGQETQYF. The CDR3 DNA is TGTGCCAGCAGCTTGGGGCTAGCGGGACAAGAGACCCAGTACTTC.

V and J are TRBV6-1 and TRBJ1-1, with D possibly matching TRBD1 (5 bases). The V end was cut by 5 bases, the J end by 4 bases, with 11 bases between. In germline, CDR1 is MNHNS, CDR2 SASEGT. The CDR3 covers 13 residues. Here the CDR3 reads CASSLNGGTEAFF. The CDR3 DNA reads TGTGCCAGCAGTCTAAACGGGGGCACTGAAGCTTTCTTT.

This CDR3 reads CASRGQGASNEKLFF. The DNA for the CDR3 is TGTGCCAGTAGGGGACAGGGGGCGTCTAATGAAAAACTGTTTTTT. The chain employs TRBV19 and TRBJ1-4; TRBD1 matches at 12 bases. Germline lookup yields CDR1 LNHDA and CDR2 SQIVND (reference sequence). Germline trimming cut 6 bases from V and 3 bases from J; bases unmatched to any gene: 2. There are 15 residues in the CDR3.

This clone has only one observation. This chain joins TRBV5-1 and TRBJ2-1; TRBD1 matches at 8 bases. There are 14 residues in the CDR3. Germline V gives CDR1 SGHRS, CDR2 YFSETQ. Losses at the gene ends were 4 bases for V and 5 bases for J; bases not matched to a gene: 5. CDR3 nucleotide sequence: TGCGCCAGCAGCCTCGGACAGGGAAACAATGAGCAGTTCTTC. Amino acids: CASSLGQGNNEQFF.

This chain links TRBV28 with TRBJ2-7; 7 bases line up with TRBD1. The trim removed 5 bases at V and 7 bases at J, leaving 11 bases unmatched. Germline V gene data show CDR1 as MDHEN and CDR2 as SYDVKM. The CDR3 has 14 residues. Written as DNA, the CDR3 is TGTGCCAGCAGTACAGGGACAGCCCTGAGGGAGCAGTACTTC. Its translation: CASSTGTALREQYF.

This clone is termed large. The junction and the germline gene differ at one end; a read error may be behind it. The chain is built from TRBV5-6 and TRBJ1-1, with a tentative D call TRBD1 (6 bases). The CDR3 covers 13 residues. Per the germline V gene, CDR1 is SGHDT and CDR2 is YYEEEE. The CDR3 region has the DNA TGTGCCAGCAGTTTGGACGGGACACGTGAAGCTTTCTTT. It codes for CASSLDGTREAFF. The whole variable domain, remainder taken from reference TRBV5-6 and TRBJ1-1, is DAGVTQSPTHLIKTRGQQVTLRCSPKSGHDTVSWYQQALGQGPQFIFQYYEEEERQRGNFPDRFSGHQFPNYSSELNVNALLLGDSALYLCASSLDGTREAFFGQGTRLTVV.

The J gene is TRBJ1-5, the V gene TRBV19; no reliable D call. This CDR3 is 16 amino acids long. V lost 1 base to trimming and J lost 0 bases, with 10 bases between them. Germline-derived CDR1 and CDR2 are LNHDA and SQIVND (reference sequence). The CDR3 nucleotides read TGTGCCAGTAGTATAGGTTGGGATTATAGCAATCAGCCCCAGCATTTT. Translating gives CASSIGWDYSNQPQHF.

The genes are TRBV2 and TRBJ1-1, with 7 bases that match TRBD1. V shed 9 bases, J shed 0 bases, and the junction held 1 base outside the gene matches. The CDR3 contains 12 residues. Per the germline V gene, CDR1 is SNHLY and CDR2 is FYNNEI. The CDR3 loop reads CASDRVNTEAFF. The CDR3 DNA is TGTGCCAGTGACAGGGTGAACACTGAAGCTTTCTTT.

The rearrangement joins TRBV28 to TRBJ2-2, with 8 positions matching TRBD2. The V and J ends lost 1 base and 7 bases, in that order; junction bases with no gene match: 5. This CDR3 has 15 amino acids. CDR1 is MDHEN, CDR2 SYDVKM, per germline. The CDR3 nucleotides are TGTGCCAGCAGTTTATTGACTAGCGAGGGCGGGGAGCTGTTTTTT. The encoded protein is CASSLLTSEGGELFF.

CDR3: CASSEGSGADTQYF. The CDR3 DNA sequence: TGTGCCAGCAGTGAAGGGTCGGGTGCAGATACGCAGTATTTT. The chain joins TRBV2 to TRBJ2-3, with D unclear. This CDR3 comprises 14 residues. Germline CDR1 reads SNHLY; CDR2 reads FYNNEI. The germline V and J ends were trimmed by 1 base and 4 bases, with 9 bases remaining between them. The full variable domain, its missing parts supplied by reference TRBV2 and TRBJ2-3, is EPEVTQTPSHQVTQMGQEVILRCVPISNHLYFYWYRQILGQKVEFLVSFYNNEISEKSEIFDDQFSVERPDGSNFTLKIRSTKLEDSAMYFCASSEGSGADTQYFGPGTRLTVL.

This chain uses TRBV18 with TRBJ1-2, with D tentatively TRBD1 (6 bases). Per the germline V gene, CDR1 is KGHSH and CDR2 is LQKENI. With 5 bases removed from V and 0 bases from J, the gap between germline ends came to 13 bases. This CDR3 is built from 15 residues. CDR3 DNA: TGTGCCAGCTCAGGTGGACAGCAAGCTAACTATGGCTACACCTTC. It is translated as CASSGGQQANYGYTF. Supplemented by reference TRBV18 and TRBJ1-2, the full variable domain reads NAGVMQNPRHLVRRRGQEARLRCSPMKGHSHVYWYRQLPEEGLKFMVYLQKENIIDESGMPKERFSAEFPKEGPSILRIQQVVRGDSAAYFCASSGGQQANYGYTFGSGTRLTVV.

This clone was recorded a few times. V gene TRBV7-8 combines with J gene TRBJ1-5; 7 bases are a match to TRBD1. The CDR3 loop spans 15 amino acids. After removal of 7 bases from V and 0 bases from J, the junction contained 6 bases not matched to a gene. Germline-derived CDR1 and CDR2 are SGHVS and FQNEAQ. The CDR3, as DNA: TGTGCCAGCACCGCGACAGGGAATAGCAATCAGCCCCAGCATTTT. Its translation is CASTATGNSNQPQHF.

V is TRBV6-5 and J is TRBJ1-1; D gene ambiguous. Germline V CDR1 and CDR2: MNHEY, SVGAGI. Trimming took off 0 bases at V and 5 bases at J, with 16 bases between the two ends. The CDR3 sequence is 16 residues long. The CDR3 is CASSYSLNLGLTEAFF. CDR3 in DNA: TGTGCCAGCAGTTACTCCCTAAACCTAGGGTTAACTGAAGCTTTCTTT.

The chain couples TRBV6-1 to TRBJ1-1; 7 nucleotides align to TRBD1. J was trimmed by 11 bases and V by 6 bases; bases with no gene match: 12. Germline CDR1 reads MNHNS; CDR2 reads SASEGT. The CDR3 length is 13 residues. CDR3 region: CASRSTGSGQAFF. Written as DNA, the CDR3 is TGTGCCAGCAGATCGACAGGGTCGGGCCAGGCTTTCTTT.

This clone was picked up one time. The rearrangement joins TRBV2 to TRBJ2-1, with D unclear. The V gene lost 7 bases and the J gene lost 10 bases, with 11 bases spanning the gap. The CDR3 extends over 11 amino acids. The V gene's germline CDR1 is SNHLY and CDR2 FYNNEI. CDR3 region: CASTIGIEQFF. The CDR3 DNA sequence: TGTGCCAGCACCATTGGCATCGAGCAGTTCTTC.

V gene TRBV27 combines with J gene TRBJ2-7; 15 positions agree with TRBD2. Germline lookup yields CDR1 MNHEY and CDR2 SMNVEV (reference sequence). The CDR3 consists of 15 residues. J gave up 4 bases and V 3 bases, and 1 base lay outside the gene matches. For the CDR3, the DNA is TGTGCCAGCAGTTTTGGGACTAGCGGGGGGTACGAGCAGTACTTC. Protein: CASSFGTSGGYEQYF.

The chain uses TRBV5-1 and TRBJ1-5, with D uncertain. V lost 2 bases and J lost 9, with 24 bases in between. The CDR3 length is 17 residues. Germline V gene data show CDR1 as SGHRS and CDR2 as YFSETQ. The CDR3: CASSFYGRPEAERPQHF. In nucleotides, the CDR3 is TGCGCCAGCAGCTTTTACGGCAGGCCTGAGGCAGAACGGCCCCAGCATTTT.

CDR3 DNA sequence: TGTGCCAGCAGCTTGTTGGGCAGGGAATGGGGCTACACCTTC. It is translated as CASSLLGREWGYTF. The chain has TRBV5-4 and TRBJ1-2; TRBD1 might be the D (5 bases). Trimming removed 1 base at V and 8 bases at J, with 15 bases between. This CDR3 has 14 amino acids. CDR1 SGHNT and CDR2 YYREEE come from the germline V gene (reference sequence).

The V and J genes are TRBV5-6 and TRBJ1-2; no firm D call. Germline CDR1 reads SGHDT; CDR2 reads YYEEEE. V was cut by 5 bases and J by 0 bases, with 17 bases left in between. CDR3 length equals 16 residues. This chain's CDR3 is CASSRGARLANYGYTF. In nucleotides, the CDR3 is TGTGCCAGCAGTCGAGGAGCCCGTCTAGCTAACTATGGCTACACCTTC.

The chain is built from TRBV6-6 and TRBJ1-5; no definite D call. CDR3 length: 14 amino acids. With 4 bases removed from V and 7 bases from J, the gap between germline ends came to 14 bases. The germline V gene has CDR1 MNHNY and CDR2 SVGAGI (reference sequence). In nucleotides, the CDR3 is TGTGCCAGCAGTTCCAGACCCAAGCCCCAGCCCCAGCATTTT. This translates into CASSSRPKPQPQHF.

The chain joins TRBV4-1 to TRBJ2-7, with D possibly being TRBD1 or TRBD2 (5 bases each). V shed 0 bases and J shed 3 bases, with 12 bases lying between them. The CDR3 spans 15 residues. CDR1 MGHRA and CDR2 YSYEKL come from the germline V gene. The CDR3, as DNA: TGCGCCAGCAGCCAAGAGCTGGGACCGAGCTACGAGCAGTACTTC. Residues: CASSQELGPSYEQYF.

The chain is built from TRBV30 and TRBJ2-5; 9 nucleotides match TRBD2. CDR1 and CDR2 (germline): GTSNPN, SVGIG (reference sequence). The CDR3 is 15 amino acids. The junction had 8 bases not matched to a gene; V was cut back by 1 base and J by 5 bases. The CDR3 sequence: CAWSALAGRSETQYF. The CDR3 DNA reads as TGTGCCTGGAGTGCTCTAGCGGGACGGTCGGAGACCCAGTACTTC. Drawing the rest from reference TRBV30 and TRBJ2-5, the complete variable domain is SQTIHQWPATLVQPVGSPLSLECTVEGTSNPNLYWYRQAAGRGLQLLFYSVGIGQISSEVPQNLSASRPQDRQFILSSKKLLLSDSGFYLCAWSALAGRSETQYFGPGTRLLVL.

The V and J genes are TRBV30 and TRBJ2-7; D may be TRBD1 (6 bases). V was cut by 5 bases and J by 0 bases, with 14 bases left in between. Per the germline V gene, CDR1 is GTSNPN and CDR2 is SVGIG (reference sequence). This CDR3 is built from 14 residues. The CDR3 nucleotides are TGTGCCTGGCCGGTCAGGGACAACTCCTACGAGCAGTACTTC. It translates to CAWPVRDNSYEQYF. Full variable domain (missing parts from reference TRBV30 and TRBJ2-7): SQTIHQWPATLVQPVGSPLSLECTVEGTSNPNLYWYRQAAGRGLQLLFYSVGIGQISSEVPQNLSASRPQDRQFILSSKKLLLSDSGFYLCAWPVRDNSYEQYFGPGTRLTVT.

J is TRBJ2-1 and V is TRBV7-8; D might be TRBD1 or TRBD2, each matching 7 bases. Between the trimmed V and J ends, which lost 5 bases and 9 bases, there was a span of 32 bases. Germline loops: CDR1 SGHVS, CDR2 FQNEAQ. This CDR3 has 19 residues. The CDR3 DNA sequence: TGTGCCAGCAGCCCCGGTGGGAGGGGCAGGGGGGCCCAGGTGGGTGAGCAGTTCTTC. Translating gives CASSPGGRGRGAQVGEQFF.

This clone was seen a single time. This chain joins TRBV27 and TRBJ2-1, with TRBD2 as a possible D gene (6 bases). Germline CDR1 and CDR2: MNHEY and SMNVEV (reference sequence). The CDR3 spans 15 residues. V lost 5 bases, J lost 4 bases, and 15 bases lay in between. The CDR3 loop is CASSGGLSTYNEQFF. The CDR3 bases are TGTGCCAGCAGTGGGGGACTCTCCACTTACAATGAGCAGTTCTTC.

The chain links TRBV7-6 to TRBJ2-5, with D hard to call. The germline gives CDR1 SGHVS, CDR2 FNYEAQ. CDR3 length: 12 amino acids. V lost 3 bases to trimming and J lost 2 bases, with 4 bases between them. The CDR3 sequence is CASSFAQETQYF. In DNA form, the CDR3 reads TGTGCCAGCAGCTTTGCACAAGAGACCCAGTACTTC.